The rows below give T cell receptor beta chains drawn from one sample of a study of response to subunit inactivated influenza vaccine. TCRdb independently ran MiXCR on the RT-PCR reads; one entry per CDR3 protein. The table has more than 700,000 distinct CDR3 sequences, approximately 22% seen once. The specimen comprised PBMCs from blood, sampled around 5 days after vaccination. These receptors all stem from a man aged 45-65 years who received an inactivated influenza vaccine. Each CDR3 is given with its conserved first and last residue. Fields, in order: D gene, CDR3 length, clone size, V gene, J gene, CDR3 DNA, CDR3 protein. A D gene is named only where the DNA matches it firmly. Some rows have no size entry. The others give once, few or many, or a class for an expanded clone.

>NA|12|NA|TRBV5-1|TRBJ2-1
TGCGCCAGCAGCCGCCGGCGGGATGAGCAGTTCTTC
CASSRRRDEQFF
>TRBD1|16|NA|TRBV7-9|TRBJ1-1
TGTGCCAGCAGCCCCCGGGACAGGGAGGCGAACACTGAAGCTTTCTTT
CASSPRDREANTEAFF
>TRBD2|18|NA|TRBV9|TRBJ2-3
TGTACCAGCAGCGTAGCTTTTGAACGGGAGGGCCGCACAGATACGCAGTATTTT
CTSSVAFEREGRTDTQYF
>TRBD2|16|many|TRBV12-3/TRBV12-4|TRBJ2-3
TGTGCCAGCAGTCCACGAGCGGGGGGCCTCGCAGATACGCAGTATTTT
CASSPRAGGLADTQYF
>NA|14|once|TRBV20-1|TRBJ2-3
TGCAGTGCTAGAGAACCCAGGGGGGCGGATACGCAGTATTTT
CSAREPRGADTQYF
>NA|14|NA|TRBV2|TRBJ1-1
TGTGCCAGCACCGAAGGGGTGGGGTACACTGAAGCTTTCTTT
CASTEGVGYTEAFF
>NA|13|NA|TRBV28|TRBJ1-5
TGTGCCAGCAGACCTCAGGGTAGTCAGCCCCAGCATTTT
CASRPQGSQPQHF
>NA|18|few|TRBV6-5|TRBJ2-1
TGTGCCAGCAGTTGGCGGGGGCCACGGGGAGGGAACCACAATGAGCAGTTCTTC
CASSWRGPRGGNHNEQFF
>NA|15|NA|TRBV7-2|TRBJ2-3
TGTGCCAGCAGCTTCCAGCCGCGGGACACAGATACGCAGTATTTT
CASSFQPRDTDTQYF
>NA|15|NA|TRBV7-3|TRBJ2-7
TGTGCCAGCAGCTTAAGGGGGGATCGCTCCTACGAGCAGTACTTC
CASSLRGDRSYEQYF
>NA|15|NA|TRBV20-1|TRBJ2-5
TGCAGTGCTAGCCCAACAGGGGAGGACTTGGAGACCCAGTACTTC
CSASPTGEDLETQYF
>NA|15|NA|TRBV12-3/TRBV12-4|TRBJ2-1
TGTGCCAGCAGTTTAAGTGTATGGGGGGGCGCGTCCCGGTTCTTC
CASSLSVWGGASRFF
>TRBD1|15|NA|TRBV4-3|TRBJ1-2
TGCGCCAGCAGCCAACGGACAGGGGCGGGCTATGGCTACACCTTC
CASSQRTGAGYGYTF
>TRBD2|15|few|TRBV5-1|TRBJ2-3
TGCGCCAGCAGATGGACTAGCGGGAGTGGAGATACGCAGTATTTT
CASRWTSGSGDTQYF
>TRBD2|15|NA|TRBV7-2|TRBJ2-5
TGTGCCAGCAGCTTAATTAGCGGGGGGGCCGAGACCCAGTACTTC
CASSLISGGAETQYF
>TRBD2|14|many|TRBV20-1|TRBJ2-3
TGCAGTGCTACCCAGGGGACTAGCGGGGATACGCAGTATTTT
CSATQGTSGDTQYF
>NA|13|NA|TRBV7-2|TRBJ2-5
TGTGCCAGCAGCTTACCAGTACCGGAGACCCAGTACTTC
CASSLPVPETQYF
>TRBD1|14|NA|TRBV5-1|TRBJ2-3
TGCGCCAGCAGCTTGCAACAGGGGTTAGATACGCAGTATTTT
CASSLQQGLDTQYF
>TRBD2|12|NA|TRBV20-1|TRBJ2-7
TGCAGTGCAATAGCGGGAGGAGTCGAGCAGTACTTC
CSAIAGGVEQYF
>NA|15|NA|TRBV4-2|TRBJ2-7
TGTGCCAGCAGCCAAGAGTTGGTGTTCCCCTACGAGCAGTACTTC
CASSQELVFPYEQYF
>NA|15|few|TRBV3-1|TRBJ2-2
TGTGCCAGCAGCCAAGATGATCTGTACACCGGGGAGCTGTTTTTT
CASSQDDLYTGELFF
>TRBD2|13|NA|TRBV11-2|TRBJ2-1
TGTGCCAGCAGCTTAGGTGGGGGGGTTGAGCAGTTCTTC
CASSLGGGVEQFF
>TRBD2|15|few|TRBV10-3|TRBJ2-2
TGTGCCATCACCCGACTAGCGGGGGGGGACGGGGAGCTGTTTTTT
CAITRLAGGDGELFF
>NA|17|few|TRBV7-9|TRBJ2-1
TGTGCCAGCAGCTTAGTGTCATCCCGAGGGGTATACAATGAGCAGTTCTTC
CASSLVSSRGVYNEQFF
>TRBD1|15|NA|TRBV6-5|TRBJ1-3
TGTGCCAGCAGTTACTCACAGGGGACGGGAAACACCATATATTTT
CASSYSQGTGNTIYF
>TRBD1|14|few|TRBV10-3|TRBJ2-7
TGTGCCATCAGAACCGGGACAGGGTCCCACGAGCAGTACTTC
CAIRTGTGSHEQYF
>NA|11|few|TRBV20-1|TRBJ1-5
TGCAGTGCGGGCAGGGGTAAGTCCCAGCATTTT
CSAGRGKSQHF
>NA|14|NA|TRBV6-1|TRBJ2-7
TGTGCCAGCAGGGACAGCGAAGGATCCTACGAGCAGTACTTC
CASRDSEGSYEQYF
>NA|13|NA|TRBV6-2/TRBV6-3|TRBJ1-1
TGTGCCAGCAGTTACTGGGCTAACACTGAAGCTTTCTTT
CASSYWANTEAFF
>TRBD2|13|NA|TRBV3-1|TRBJ2-1
TGTGCCAGCACCCCGACTAGCGCGAGTGAGCAGTTCTTC
CASTPTSASEQFF
>TRBD2|14|NA|TRBV29-1|TRBJ2-3
TGCAGCACTGGGGGGGGGATGGAGTCGGATACGCAGTATTTT
CSTGGGMESDTQYF
>NA|16|few|TRBV4-3|TRBJ2-6
TGTGCCAGCAGCCAAGATCGAGCCTCTGGGGCCAACGTCCTGACTTTC
CASSQDRASGANVLTF
>NA|13|NA|TRBV28|TRBJ1-5
TGTGCCAGCACCACGACGGGGAATCAGCCCCAGCATTTT
CASTTTGNQPQHF
>TRBD1|17|NA|TRBV12-3/TRBV12-4|TRBJ2-2
TGTGCCAGCAGTGTATTGACAGGGCTGGTGAACACCGGGGAGCTGTTTTTT
CASSVLTGLVNTGELFF
>NA|14|few|TRBV12-3/TRBV12-4|TRBJ2-7
TGTGCCAGACACCTGGGGATACTCACCTACGAGCAGTACTTC
CARHLGILTYEQYF
>NA|12|few|TRBV20-1|TRBJ2-4
TGCAGTGCGGAAGATGTGGCTTCAATTCAGTACTTC
CSAEDVASIQYF
>NA|14|few|TRBV6-1|TRBJ1-6
TGTGCCAGCAGTCCACCTGGTCAGAATTCACCCCTCCACTTT
CASSPPGQNSPLHF
>NA|14|many|TRBV5-1|TRBJ2-7
TGCGCCAGCAGCTCCGGTGTTGGGTCCTACGAGCAGTACTTC
CASSSGVGSYEQYF
>TRBD2|15|few|TRBV7-3|TRBJ2-7
TGTGCCAGCAGCCGAGAGGGAGGGGCGACCTACGAGCAGTACTTC
CASSREGGATYEQYF
>TRBD2|16|few|TRBV9|TRBJ2-7
TGTGCCAGCAGCGTAGGGGTTAGCGGGAGCGGTGGCGAGCAGTACTTC
CASSVGVSGSGGEQYF
>TRBD2|14|NA|TRBV11-2|TRBJ2-5
TGTGCCAGCAGCTTAGGGCGGGGGGCCTATACCCAGTACTTC
CASSLGRGAYTQYF